This T cell receptor (beta chain) emerged from a study of beta chain features in type 1 diabetes. Study-level points and caveats: Shorter templates might be favored by PCR, equally in patients and controls.

Trimming cost V 2 bases and J 4 bases, with 12 bases left between them. Germline loops: CDR1 MNHNS, CDR2 SASEGT. The CDR3 length is 16 residues. Central memory, naive, regulatory and stem cell-like memory CD4+ cells were sorted by CD45RO/CCR7/CD25/CD127/CD95/CD27. Each population that was sorted was more than 98% pure. On this clone itself: The antigen remains undetermined.

Investigators reverse transcribed all isolated RNA, so they sequenced expressed TCRB transcripts. TCRdb's table, derived via immunoSEQ multiplex PCR, lists solely in-frame clones and lacks some. The data show about 900,000 clones, roughly a sixth seen once. The chain combines TRBV6-1 with TRBJ2-6, with D possibly matching TRBD1 (6 bases). The sequence came from a woman in her late teens or twenties in good health. Sequencing was carried out using naive CD4+ T cells from blood. CDR3 protein: CASSELGAAGANVLTF. In nucleotides, the CDR3 is TGTGCCAGCAGTGAATTGGGGGCGGCGGGGGCCAACGTCCTGACTTTC.